A single sample gave rise to the 28 T cell receptor beta chains below, sequenced in a study of cytomegalovirus exposure and HLA in healthy donors. Primers included in the PCR were 60 Vbeta and 13 Jbeta primers. Repertoires were generated with immunoSEQ multiplex PCR, while TCRdb's copy carries only in-frame clones and drops some. The sample has some 150,000 clones, about 85% seen once. The specimen sequenced was PBMCs. The receptors here all came from a boy between 2 and 10 years old in good health and CMV-seronegative.

The chain couples TRBV5-4 to TRBJ1-5, with D tentatively TRBD1 (5 bases). CDR1 SGHNT and CDR2 YYREEE come from the germline V gene (reference sequence). This CDR3 spans 16 amino acids. Between the trimmed V and J ends, which lost 2 bases and 2 bases, there was a span of 14 bases. CDR3 residues: CASSLKQGNGNQPQHF. As DNA, the CDR3 is TGTGCCAGCAGCTTAAAGCAGGGAAACGGCAATCAGCCCCAGCATTTT.

J is TRBJ2-1 and V is TRBV6-1, with D maybe TRBD2 (5 bases). The CDR3 has 12 residues. V dropped 7 bases and J dropped 6 bases, with 10 bases sitting between them. Germline CDR1 and CDR2: MNHNS and SASEGT. In nucleotides, the CDR3 is TGTGCCAGCAATCAACGGGGCAATGAGCAGTTCTTC. Protein sequence: CASNQRGNEQFF.

This clone was counted a few times. This sequence joins TRBV6-5 and TRBJ1-3; D might be TRBD1 (5 bases). The CDR3 totals 15 residues. Trimming took off 8 bases at V and 0 bases at J, with 14 bases between the two ends. Germline V CDR1 and CDR2: MNHEY, SVGAGI. The CDR3 is CASGPLRGSGNTIYF. DNA of the CDR3: TGTGCCAGCGGACCCTTAAGGGGCTCTGGAAACACCATATATTTT.

This clone was observed a single time. The gene calls are TRBV10-3 and TRBJ2-3; D is undetermined. The CDR3 runs to 13 residues. In germline, CDR1 is ENHRY, CDR2 SYGVKD. Trimming left V 5 bases short and J 3 bases short, with 9 bases between. CDR3 bases: TGTGCCATCAGTTCACCTGAGACAGATACGCAGTATTTT. This encodes CAISSPETDTQYF.

This CDR3 reads CASSLGGYEQYF. The CDR3 DNA is TGTGCCAGCAGTTTGGGAGGCTACGAGCAGTACTTC. The V and J genes are TRBV27 and TRBJ2-7; a possible D gene is TRBD2 (6 bases). V lost 3 bases and J 3 bases, leaving 6 bases between the germline ends. Germline V gene sequence: CDR1 MNHEY, CDR2 SMNVEV (reference sequence). The CDR3 has 12 residues.

The rearrangement links TRBV5-6 to TRBJ2-1; 7 bases match TRBD1. Germline trimming cut 4 bases from V and 8 bases from J; bases unmatched to any gene: 12. The germline V gene encodes CDR1 SGHDT and CDR2 YYEEEE. The CDR3 totals 15 residues. This CDR3 is CASSRTGGLWDEQFF. The CDR3 DNA is TGTGCCAGCAGCCGGACAGGAGGTCTTTGGGATGAGCAGTTCTTC.

The chain joins TRBV21-1 to TRBJ1-2; the DNA was not compared with TRBD1, the D call given in the table. TRBV21-1 is designated a pseudogene. CDR3 length equals 14 residues. This chain's CDR3 is CASSLRPAGKSYTF. The DNA for the CDR3 is TGTGCCAGCAGCCTTAGACCGGCAGGGAAAAGCTACACCTTC.

V usage is TRBV12-5 and J usage is TRBJ1-1; D might be TRBD1 (5 bases). The length of the CDR3 is 13 residues. V shed 6 bases and J shed 4 bases, with 12 bases lying between them. CDR1 LGHNT and CDR2 FRNRAP come from the germline V gene. The CDR3 DNA follows: TGTGCTAGTGGCCAGGGAGGAGGCACTGAAGCTTTCTTT. Protein product: CASGQGGGTEAFF.

This chain connects TRBV11-3 to TRBJ2-7; 11 nucleotides align to TRBD1. The germline V gene encodes CDR1 SGHNT and CDR2 YENEEA. This CDR3 is built from 16 residues. With 5 bases clipped from V and 2 bases from J, the junction kept 8 bases outside the gene matches. The CDR3 DNA follows: TGTGCCAGCAGCCCCCATTGGACAGGGGGCACCTACGAGCAGTACTTC. It specifies CASSPHWTGGTYEQYF.

The chain recombines TRBV9 with TRBJ2-7; possibly TRBD1 for D (5 bases). Per the germline V gene, CDR1 is SGDLS and CDR2 is YYNGEE. V lost 4 bases and J lost 0, with 11 bases in between. The CDR3 sequence is 14 residues long. The chain's CDR3 is CASSMTATSYEQYF. The CDR3 bases are TGTGCCAGCAGCATGACAGCGACCTCCTACGAGCAGTACTTC.

This chain's CDR3 is CASSLGGARLFF. DNA for the CDR3: TGTGCCAGCAGCTTAGGAGGGGCAAGGCTGTTTTTT. V and J are TRBV5-6 and TRBJ2-2, with a weak D call TRBD2 (6 bases). V lost 2 bases to trimming and J lost 13 bases, with 12 bases between them. CDR1 is SGHDT and CDR2 is YYEEEE in the germline V gene. The length of the CDR3 is 12 residues. The full variable domain, in which reference TRBV5-6 and TRBJ2-2 provide the parts outside the CDR3, is DAGVTQSPTHLIKTRGQQVTLRCSPKSGHDTVSWYQQALGQGPQFIFQYYEEEERQRGNFPDRFSGHQFPNYSSELNVNALLLGDSALYLCASSLGGARLFFGEGSRLTVL.

The chain combines TRBV9 with TRBJ2-3; tentative D call: TRBD1 (6 bases). CDR3 length equals 19 residues. The germline V gene has CDR1 SGDLS and CDR2 YYNGEE. The V end lost 0 bases, the J end lost 1 base, and 21 bases lay between the germline ends. For the CDR3, the DNA is TGTGCCAGCAGCGTAGTTGTGTGTGAAGGGACAACCTGCACAGATACGCAGTATTTT. This translates into CASSVVVCEGTTCTDTQYF. Full variable domain (remainder filled in from reference TRBV9 and TRBJ2-3): DSGVTQTPKHLITATGQRVTLRCSPRSGDLSVYWYQQSLDQGLQFLIQYYNGEERAKGNILERFSAQQFPDLHSELNLSSLELGDSALYFCASSVVVCEGTTCTDTQYFGPGTRLTVL.

V and J are TRBV19 and TRBJ2-1, with 12 bases identical to TRBD2. The junction had 6 bases not matched to a gene; V was cut back by 5 bases and J by 7 bases. Germline CDR1 is LNHDA and CDR2 is SQIVND (reference sequence). This CDR3 is 15 amino acids long. The CDR3 loop reads CASSLLAGGRNEQFF. The CDR3 DNA is TGTGCCAGTAGTCTTCTAGCGGGAGGGCGTAATGAGCAGTTCTTC.

V usage is TRBV5-4 and J usage is TRBJ2-7; TRBD2 agrees at 10 bases. Germline V gives CDR1 SGHNT, CDR2 YYREEE (reference sequence). With 5 bases clipped from V and 4 bases from J, the junction kept 9 bases outside the gene matches. The CDR3 sequence is 15 residues long. The CDR3 here is CASRPTSGTAYEQYF. The CDR3 bases are TGTGCCAGCAGACCTACTAGCGGGACAGCTTACGAGCAGTACTTC.

The V and J genes are TRBV11-1 and TRBJ1-1; D not certain. The CDR3 consists of 16 residues. Germline CDR1 reads SGHAT; CDR2 reads FQDESV (reference sequence). V dropped 1 base and J dropped 5 bases, with 17 bases sitting between them. This CDR3 is CASSLGWQIKWTEAFF. The CDR3 DNA is TGTGCCAGCAGCTTAGGTTGGCAAATTAAGTGGACTGAAGCTTTCTTT.

The chain carries TRBV15 and TRBJ1-5; D remains ambiguous. Germline V gives CDR1 LNHNV, CDR2 YYDKDF (reference sequence). V was clipped by 1 base and J by 9 bases, with 7 bases between them. This CDR3 has 12 amino acids. The CDR3 coding sequence is TGTGCCACCAGCAGAGCCGCGGGGCCCCAGCATTTT. It specifies CATSRAAGPQHF.

The chain has TRBV19 and TRBJ2-2; weak D call: TRBD1 (6 bases). The V end was cut by 10 bases, the J end by 1 base, with 13 bases between. The germline gives CDR1 LNHDA, CDR2 SQIVND (reference sequence). This CDR3 has 14 residues. The CDR3 loop is CATARTVNTGELFF. As DNA, the CDR3 is TGTGCCACCGCCCGGACAGTGAACACCGGGGAGCTGTTTTTT.

The chain recombines TRBV11-3 with TRBJ2-7; D remains unclear. V lost 1 base and J 6 bases, leaving 7 bases between the germline ends. This CDR3 is built from 12 residues. Germline CDR1 and CDR2: SGHNT and YENEEA. The chain's CDR3 is CASSLGPGEQYF. CDR3 sequence (DNA): TGTGCCAGCAGCTTAGGCCCCGGCGAGCAGTACTTC.

The chain recombines TRBV28 with TRBJ1-4; 7 nucleotides agree with TRBD1. The length of the CDR3 is 18 residues. Germline V CDR1 and CDR2: MDHEN, SYDVKM. The J segment lost 8 bases and the V segment lost 1 base, leaving 16 bases of the junction unmatched. The CDR3 DNA follows: TGTGCCAGCAGTTTATTTGGTCCCAAGACAGGGTCCCGCGAAAAACTGTTTTTT. Protein sequence: CASSLFGPKTGSREKLFF.

This chain uses TRBV28 with TRBJ2-7; tentatively, D is TRBD1 (5 bases). Germline CDR1 reads MDHEN; CDR2 reads SYDVKM. The CDR3 runs 15 residues. The V end lost 5 bases, the J end lost 5 bases, and 19 bases lay between the germline ends. The CDR3 coding sequence is TGTGCCAGCAGTACCGCCTGGGGCATAAACAACGAGCAGTACTTC. Translated, it gives CASSTAWGINNEQYF.

This clone came up once. V gene TRBV7-2 combines with J gene TRBJ2-7; 7 bases are a match to TRBD2. Germline-derived CDR1 and CDR2 are SGHTA and FQGNSA. The CDR3 consists of 16 residues. After removal of 7 bases from V and 0 bases from J, the junction contained 12 bases not matched to a gene. CDR3 in amino acids: CASTKTGTTSSYEQYF. The DNA for the CDR3 is TGTGCCAGCACCAAAACCGGGACTACCAGCTCCTACGAGCAGTACTTC.

The genes are TRBV6-5 and TRBJ1-3; D is uncertain. The V end lost 5 bases, the J end lost 2 bases, and 10 bases lay between the germline ends. Germline assignment: CDR1 MNHEY and CDR2 SVGAGI. The CDR3 has 14 amino acids. The CDR3 spells CASSLDLAGNTIYF. The DNA of the CDR3 is TGTGCCAGCAGTCTAGATCTCGCTGGAAACACCATATATTTT.

In the case of this clone: The same CDR3 also results from other DNA sequences found in this sample. The rearrangement joins TRBV20-1 to TRBJ2-5; D gene uncertain. The germline CDR1 and CDR2 sequences are DFQATT and SNEGSKA (reference sequence). CDR3 length: 10 residues. The V end lost 4 bases, the J end lost 5 bases, and 5 bases lay between the germline ends. CDR3 residues: CSATVETQYF. CDR3 sequence (DNA): TGCAGTGCTACTGTTGAGACCCAGTACTTC.

The V call is TRBV7-3, the J call TRBJ1-3; no clear D gene. This CDR3 is 16 amino acids long. The V and J ends lost 2 bases and 0 bases respectively, with 11 bases between them. Germline lookup yields CDR1 SGHTA and CDR2 FQGTGA. CDR3 sequence reads: CASSLAGPSSGNTIYF. The CDR3, as DNA: TGTGCCAGCAGCTTAGCAGGTCCGAGCTCTGGAAACACCATATATTTT.

V usage is TRBV11-2 and J usage is TRBJ1-2; D remains unclear. CDR1 and CDR2 (germline): SGHAT, FQNNGV. Trimming took 1 base from V and 6 from J, leaving 9 bases between them. This CDR3 region has 13 residues. The CDR3 region has the DNA TGTGCCAGCAGCTTAGGCAGGAGGAATGGCTACACCTTC. This translates into CASSLGRRNGYTF.

V and J are TRBV5-1 and TRBJ2-5; 7 bases agree with TRBD2. Losses at the gene ends were 0 bases for V and 3 bases for J; bases not matched to a gene: 8. This CDR3 comprises 16 residues. In germline, CDR1 is SGHRS, CDR2 YFSETQ. The CDR3 spells CASSLAVPTSEETQYF. In DNA, the CDR3 is TGCGCCAGCAGCTTGGCCGTCCCCACTAGCGAAGAGACCCAGTACTTC.

V usage is TRBV19 and J usage is TRBJ1-2; unclear D gene. Germline V gene sequence: CDR1 LNHDA, CDR2 SQIVND (reference sequence). The CDR3 covers 15 residues. Trimming pared 3 bases from V and 8 bases from J, leaving 19 bases between. The CDR3 reads CASSIWGGWAWGYTF. In nucleotides, the CDR3 is TGTGCCAGTAGTATTTGGGGAGGGTGGGCGTGGGGCTACACCTTC.

The chain links TRBV5-1 to TRBJ2-5; 7 nucleotides match TRBD1. This CDR3 is 15 amino acids long. The germline gives CDR1 SGHRS, CDR2 YFSETQ. The junction had 11 bases not matched to a gene; V was cut back by 6 bases and J by 3 bases. The CDR3: CASTFSGTGEETQYF. The CDR3 nucleotides read TGCGCCAGCACCTTTTCGGGTACAGGGGAAGAGACCCAGTACTTC.